This T cell receptor (beta chain) was identified during a study of T cells after yellow fever vaccination. Overall study context: In the case of low-cell-number fractions, SMART-Seq v4 Ultra Low Input was used for preparation.

This clonotype was found a few times. Its antigen is not known. Overall study results and limits: The study found a weaker secondary response that peaked faster, day 5 versus 15.

The TCR cDNA carried a universal primer site and UMIs from 5'RACE template switching. MiXCR, applied by TCRdb to the 5' RACE reads, yields one record per CDR3 protein. The sample carries 300,000 or so distinct CDR3 sequences, around 3.9% recorded once. With 5 bases removed from V and 4 bases from J, the gap between germline ends came to 11 bases. The CDR3 is made up of 13 amino acids. Per germline, CDR1 MNHEY and CDR2 SVGAGI. This sample comprised PBMCs, obtained 5 days after the yellow fever booster vaccination. This clonotype was obtained from a man in his late teens or twenties who received the YFV17D yellow fever vaccine. The gene calls are TRBV6-5 and TRBJ1-1; no clear D. The CDR3 DNA follows: TGTGCCAGCAGTAGACCGGGAGCCACTGAAGCTTTCTTT. This encodes CASSRPGATEAFF.